This T cell receptor (beta chain) appears in the sequencing data of a study of prognosis after radiotherapy for stage I lung cancer. Turning to the study itself: Non-small cell lung cancer patients were all deemed medically inoperable.

As for this clonotype: The antigen is not known. This likely reflects a read error, since a far larger clone is one base away.

Study conclusions and caveats: Determination of whether the expanded TCR clones were tumor-specific was not performed.

V gave up 7 bases and J gave up 7 bases; unmatched junction bases: 16. CDR1 and CDR2 from the germline V gene are MNHNS and SASEGT. The CDR3 loop spans 17 amino acids. CDR3 of TCR beta was amplified from genomic DNA via a two-round multiplex PCR. Initially, in first-round PCR, primers specific to each TRBV and TRBJ gene were used. TCRdb reprocessed the multiplex PCR reads with MiXCR, giving one entry per CDR3 protein. The sample has fewer than 25,000 distinct CDR3 sequences, 43% seen once; the top ten hold approximately 33%. The gene calls are TRBV6-1 and TRBJ1-6, with 7 bases that match TRBD1. This clonotype was sampled from a donor over 45 with non-small cell lung cancer. This specimen was PBMCs, taken before or after stereotactic body radiation therapy (not recorded which). Here the CDR3 reads CASTPGGGAQRNSPLHF. The CDR3 DNA sequence: TGTGCCAGCACTCCTGGAGGGGGCGCCCAAAGAAATTCACCCCTCCACTTT.